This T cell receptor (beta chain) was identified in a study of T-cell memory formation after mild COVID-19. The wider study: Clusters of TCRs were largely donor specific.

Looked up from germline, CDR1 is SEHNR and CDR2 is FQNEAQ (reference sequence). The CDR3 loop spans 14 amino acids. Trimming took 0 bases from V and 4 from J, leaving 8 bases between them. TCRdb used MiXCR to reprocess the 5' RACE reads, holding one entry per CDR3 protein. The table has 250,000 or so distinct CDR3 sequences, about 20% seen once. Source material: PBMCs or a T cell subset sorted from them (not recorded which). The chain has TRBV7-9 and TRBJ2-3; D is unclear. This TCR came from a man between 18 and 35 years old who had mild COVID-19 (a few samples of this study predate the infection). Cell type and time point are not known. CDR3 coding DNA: TGTGCCAGCAGCTTAGCGTCGCAGCCAGATACGCAGTATTTT. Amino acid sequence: CASSLASQPDTQYF.